This record concerns one T cell receptor beta chain sequence. Assay: immunoSEQ multiplex PCR; the TCRdb copy retains only in-frame clones and omits some. The repertoire holds 43,000 or so clones, with around 90% as singletons. These data are taken from a study of T cell changes during pregnancy in multiple sclerosis. This receptor was identified in a female donor with multiple sclerosis, enrolled in a pregnancy study. What was sequenced was PBMCs (not recorded whether the cells were cultured).

The CDR3 loop reads CASSPPTWLLETDTQYF. The CDR3 DNA is TGTGCCAGCAGTCCACCCACATGGCTTTTAGAGACAGATACGCAGTATTTT. This chain links TRBV28 with TRBJ2-3, with D unresolved. Trimming removed 5 bases from V and 3 bases from J, with 21 bases in between. In germline, CDR1 is MDHEN, CDR2 SYDVKM. The CDR3 is 17 amino acids.